This is a list of T cell receptor beta chains from one sample in a study of PD-1 blockade in classical Hodgkin lymphoma. Here immunoSEQ multiplex PCR was the method, and the copy in TCRdb shows in-frame clones only, minus some. The table has about 17,000 clones, 75% to 85% seen once. This sample comprised peripheral blood mononuclear cells (PBMCs), obtained at baseline. These receptors all come from a human donor with classical Hodgkin lymphoma. Each CDR3 is given without its conserved first and last residue. Each record gives: J gene, V gene, CDR3 protein.

>TRBJ1-1|TRBV6-6
ASSYSGGIGNTEAF
>TRBJ1-1|TRBV2
ASRITGNTEAF
>TRBJ2-5|TRBV9
ASSVGGYQETQY
>TRBJ1-5|TRBV6-5
ASKRTGSNQPQH
>TRBJ2-2|TRBV5-1
ASSLPGAGNTGELF
>TRBJ2-7|TRBV29-1
SVEASASYEQY
>TRBJ2-2|TRBV7-2
ASSPRRGTGELF
>TRBJ2-3|TRBV10-1
ASSETSGRDTDTQY
>TRBJ2-3|TRBV28
ASSTLDTQY
>TRBJ1-1|TRBV29-1
SAQGGAWTEAF
>TRBJ1-1|TRBV28
ASSLSGPRGAF
>TRBJ2-5|TRBV5-8
ASSWGVLAGAMETQY
>TRBJ1-1|TRBV28
ASSFRPPYTEAF
>TRBJ1-2|TRBV28
ASSLKGKGYGYT
>TRBJ2-7|TRBV6-5
ASRPTDNPYEQY
>TRBJ2-7|TRBV7-2
ASSSIPGQYGEQY
>TRBJ1-3|TRBV7-2
ASSLVIGSSGNTIY
>TRBJ1-1|TRBV2
ASRARLGGGTEAF
>TRBJ2-6|TRBV2
ASSRGQSGANVLT
>TRBJ2-1|TRBV7-6
ASSPTSGRGYEQF
>TRBJ1-1|TRBV6-5
ASSYEVGLTEAF
>TRBJ2-5|TRBV19
ASSIGLALGTRETQY
>TRBJ1-5|TRBV6-5
ASSSRGDQPQH
>TRBJ1-2|TRBV9
ASSETPGNYGYT
>TRBJ1-1|TRBV7-2
ASSSGRSGAF
>TRBJ2-7|TRBV7-9
ASSLVPGEQY
>TRBJ2-3|TRBV15
ATSIIAGPLY
>TRBJ2-3|TRBV4-3
ASSQGLADTDTQY
>TRBJ2-1|TRBV11-3
ASSLDPVSANEQF
>TRBJ1-1|TRBV2
ASSGPLTDSRKTEAF
>TRBJ1-2|TRBV6-1
ASTSQAGTNYGYT
>TRBJ1-1|TRBV6-1
ASTRGANTEAF
>TRBJ1-5|TRBV5-6
ASSYRGRQPQH
>TRBJ1-2|TRBV6-5
ASRVDVREFYGYT
>TRBJ1-2|TRBV28
ASSSGLIGGYT
>TRBJ1-6|TRBV6-1
ASRVADSPLH
>TRBJ2-1|TRBV9
ASSEAGGSNEQF
>TRBJ1-2|TRBV25-1
ASSGQGHNYGYT
>TRBJ2-1|TRBV4-3
ASSQNPGTAYYQF
>TRBJ2-5|TRBV2
ASMREVMELPKETQY
>TRBJ2-7|TRBV5-1
ASSLNRGDYEQY
>TRBJ2-7|TRBV29-1
SVDSGTYEQY
>TRBJ1-2|TRBV7-2
ASTQGGYGYT
>TRBJ2-1|TRBV28
ASSQTSGGSNEQF
>TRBJ1-4|TRBV28
ASTSWDIDEKLF
>TRBJ2-3|TRBV7-2
ASSADTDTQY
>TRBJ2-7|TRBV7-9
ASSLLSSGSYEQY
>TRBJ2-1|TRBV5-1
ASSSLTSGREEQF
>TRBJ2-1|TRBV5-1
ASSFGLAADNEQF
>TRBJ2-3|TRBV18
ASSPTDVSTDTQY
>TRBJ2-5|TRBV7-2
ASSLGGRGQETQY
>TRBJ2-5|TRBV28
ASGRLSNVQY
>TRBJ2-3|TRBV28
ASLGQIYSTDTQY
>TRBJ1-1|TRBV5-1
ASSLGTLNTEAF
>TRBJ2-2|TRBV4-1
ASSQDPQGAGELF
>TRBJ1-1|TRBV19
ASSEARMNTEAF
>TRBJ2-7|TRBV7-9
ASSPQGHEQY
>TRBJ1-4|TRBV19
ASTRGVATNEKLF
>TRBJ2-5|TRBV7-2
ASSLSTSQETQY